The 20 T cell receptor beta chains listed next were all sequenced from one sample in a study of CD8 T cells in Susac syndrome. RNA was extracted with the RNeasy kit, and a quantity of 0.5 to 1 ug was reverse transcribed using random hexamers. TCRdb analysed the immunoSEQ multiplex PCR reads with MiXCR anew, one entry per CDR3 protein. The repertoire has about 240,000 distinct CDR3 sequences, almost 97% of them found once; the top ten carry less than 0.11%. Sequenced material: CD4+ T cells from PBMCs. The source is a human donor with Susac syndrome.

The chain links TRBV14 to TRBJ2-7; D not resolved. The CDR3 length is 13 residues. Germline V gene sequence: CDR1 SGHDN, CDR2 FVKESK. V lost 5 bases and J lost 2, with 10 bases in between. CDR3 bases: TGTGCCAGCAGCAGGCGTCAGACCTACGAGCAGTACTTC. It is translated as CASSRRQTYEQYF.

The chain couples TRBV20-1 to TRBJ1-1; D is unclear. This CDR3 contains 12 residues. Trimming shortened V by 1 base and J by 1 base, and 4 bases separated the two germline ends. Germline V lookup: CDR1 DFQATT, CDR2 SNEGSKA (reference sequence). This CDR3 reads CSARVGNTEAFF. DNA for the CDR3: TGCAGTGCTAGAGTGGGGAACACTGAAGCTTTCTTT.

CDR3 sequence reads: CASSRQDSDGYTF. In DNA form, the CDR3 reads TGTGCCAGCAGCCGACAGGACTCCGATGGCTACACCTTC. The chain recombines TRBV7-9 with TRBJ1-2; D might be TRBD1 (6 bases). Per the germline V gene, CDR1 is SEHNR and CDR2 is FQNEAQ (reference sequence). Trimming shortened V by 5 bases and J by 6 bases, and 13 bases separated the two germline ends. The CDR3 length is 13 residues.

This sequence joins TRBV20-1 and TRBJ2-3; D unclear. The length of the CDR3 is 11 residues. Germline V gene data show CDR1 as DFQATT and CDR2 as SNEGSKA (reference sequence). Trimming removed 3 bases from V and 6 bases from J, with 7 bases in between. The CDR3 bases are TGCAGTGCTAGGTTCACCGATACGCAGTATTTT. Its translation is CSARFTDTQYF.

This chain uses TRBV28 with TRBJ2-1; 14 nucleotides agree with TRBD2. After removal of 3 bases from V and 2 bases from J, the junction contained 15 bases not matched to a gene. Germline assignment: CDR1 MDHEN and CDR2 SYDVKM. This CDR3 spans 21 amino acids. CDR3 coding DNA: TGTGCCAGCAGTTTCGTATCCGGGACTAGCGGGAGTAATCTTCCCTACAATGAGCAGTTCTTC. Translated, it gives CASSFVSGTSGSNLPYNEQFF.

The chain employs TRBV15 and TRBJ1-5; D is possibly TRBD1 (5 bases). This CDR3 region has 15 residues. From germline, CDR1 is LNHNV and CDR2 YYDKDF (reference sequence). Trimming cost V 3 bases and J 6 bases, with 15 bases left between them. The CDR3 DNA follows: TGTGCCACCAGCAGCCCTCAGGGACTAGCTCAGCCCCAGCATTTT. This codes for CATSSPQGLAQPQHF. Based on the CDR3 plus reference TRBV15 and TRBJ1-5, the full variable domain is DAMVIQNPRYQVTQFGKPVTLSCSQTLNHNVMYWYQQKSSQAPKLLFHYYDKDFNNEADTPDNFQSRRPNTSFCFLDIRSPGLGDTAMYLCATSSPQGLAQPQHFGDGTRLSIL.

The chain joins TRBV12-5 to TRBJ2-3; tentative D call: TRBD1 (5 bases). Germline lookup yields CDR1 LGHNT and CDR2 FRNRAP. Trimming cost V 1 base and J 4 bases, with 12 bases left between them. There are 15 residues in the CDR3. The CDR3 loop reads CASGLGWQGADTQYF. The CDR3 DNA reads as TGTGCTAGTGGTTTGGGGTGGCAGGGCGCAGATACGCAGTATTTT.

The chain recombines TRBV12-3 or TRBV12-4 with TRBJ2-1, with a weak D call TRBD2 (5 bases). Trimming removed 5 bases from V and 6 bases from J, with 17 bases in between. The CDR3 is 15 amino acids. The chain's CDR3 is CASSKRTATLNEQFF. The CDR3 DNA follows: TGTGCCAGCAGTAAGCGGACCGCAACACTCAATGAGCAGTTCTTC.

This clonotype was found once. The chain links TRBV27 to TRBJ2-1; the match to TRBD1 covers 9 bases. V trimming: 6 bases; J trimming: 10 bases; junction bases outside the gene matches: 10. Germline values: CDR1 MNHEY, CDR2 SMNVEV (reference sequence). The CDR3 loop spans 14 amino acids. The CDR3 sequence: CASSLGQGPREQFF. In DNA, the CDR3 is TGTGCCAGCAGCCTGGGACAGGGCCCTAGGGAGCAGTTCTTC.

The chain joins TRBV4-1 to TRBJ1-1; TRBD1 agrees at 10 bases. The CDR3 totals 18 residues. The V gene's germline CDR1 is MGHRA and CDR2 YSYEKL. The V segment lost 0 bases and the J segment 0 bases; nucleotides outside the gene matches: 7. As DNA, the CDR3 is TGCGCCAGCAGCCAAGAGGCCGGGACAGGGGACATGAACACTGAAGCTTTCTTT. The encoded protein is CASSQEAGTGDMNTEAFF.

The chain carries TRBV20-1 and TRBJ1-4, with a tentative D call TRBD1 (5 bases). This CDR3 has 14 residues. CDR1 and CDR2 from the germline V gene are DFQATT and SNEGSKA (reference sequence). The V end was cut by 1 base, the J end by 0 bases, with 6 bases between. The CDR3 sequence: CSARGGATNEKLFF. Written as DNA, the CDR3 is TGCAGTGCTAGAGGGGGGGCAACTAATGAAAAACTGTTTTTT.

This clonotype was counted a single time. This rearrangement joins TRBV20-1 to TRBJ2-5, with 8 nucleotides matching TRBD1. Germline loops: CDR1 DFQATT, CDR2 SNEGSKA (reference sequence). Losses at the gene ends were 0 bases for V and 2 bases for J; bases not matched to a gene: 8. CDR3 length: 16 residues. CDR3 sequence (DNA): TGCAGTGCTAGAGATCGAGGGGGACAGGCTCAAGAGACCCAGTACTTC. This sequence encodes CSARDRGGQAQETQYF.

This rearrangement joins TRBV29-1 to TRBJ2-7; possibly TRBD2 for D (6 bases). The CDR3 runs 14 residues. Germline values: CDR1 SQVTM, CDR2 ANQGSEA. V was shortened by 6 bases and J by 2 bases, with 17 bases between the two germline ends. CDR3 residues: CSVYSGRSTYEQYF. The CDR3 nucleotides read TGCAGCGTCTACTCAGGGAGGTCGACCTACGAGCAGTACTTC.

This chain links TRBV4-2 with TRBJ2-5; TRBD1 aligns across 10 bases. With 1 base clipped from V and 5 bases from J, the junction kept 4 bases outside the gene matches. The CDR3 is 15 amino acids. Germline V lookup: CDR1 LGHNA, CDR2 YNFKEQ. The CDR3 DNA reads TGTGCCAGCAGCCAAGGGGACAGGGGTTTGGAGACCCAGTACTTC. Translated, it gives CASSQGDRGLETQYF.

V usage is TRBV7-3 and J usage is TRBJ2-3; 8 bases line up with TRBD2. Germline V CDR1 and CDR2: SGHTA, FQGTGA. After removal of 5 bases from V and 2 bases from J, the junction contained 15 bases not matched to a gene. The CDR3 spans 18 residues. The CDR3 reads CASSISPSIAGNTDTQYF. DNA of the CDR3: TGTGCCAGCAGCATTTCCCCCTCCATAGCGGGAAACACAGATACGCAGTATTTT.

CDR3 nucleotides: TGCAGTGCTAGAGATCCGGGGATTACTGAAGCTTTCTTT. Amino acid sequence: CSARDPGITEAFF. The gene calls are TRBV20-1 and TRBJ1-1; D remains unclear. The CDR3 length is 13 residues. V lost 0 bases to trimming and J lost 5 bases, with 10 bases between them. Germline-derived CDR1 and CDR2 are DFQATT and SNEGSKA (reference sequence).

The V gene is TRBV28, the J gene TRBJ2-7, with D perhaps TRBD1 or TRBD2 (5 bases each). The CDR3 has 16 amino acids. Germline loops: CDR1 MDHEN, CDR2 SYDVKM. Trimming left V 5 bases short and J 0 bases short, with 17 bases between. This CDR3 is CASSPPGTRDSYEQYF. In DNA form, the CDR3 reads TGTGCCAGCAGTCCACCGGGGACCCGTGACTCCTACGAGCAGTACTTC.

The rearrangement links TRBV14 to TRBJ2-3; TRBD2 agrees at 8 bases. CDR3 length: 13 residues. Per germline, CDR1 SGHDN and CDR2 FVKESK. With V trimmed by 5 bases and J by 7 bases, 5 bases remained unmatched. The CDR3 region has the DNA TGTGCCAGCAGCAGCGGGAGTTCGTATACGCAGTATTTT. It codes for CASSSGSSYTQYF.

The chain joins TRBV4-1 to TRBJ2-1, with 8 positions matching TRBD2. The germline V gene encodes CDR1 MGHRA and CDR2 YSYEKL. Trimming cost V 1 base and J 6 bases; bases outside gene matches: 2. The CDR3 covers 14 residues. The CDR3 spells CASSQGTSSNEQFF. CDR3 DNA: TGCGCCAGCAGCCAAGGGACTAGCTCCAATGAGCAGTTCTTC.

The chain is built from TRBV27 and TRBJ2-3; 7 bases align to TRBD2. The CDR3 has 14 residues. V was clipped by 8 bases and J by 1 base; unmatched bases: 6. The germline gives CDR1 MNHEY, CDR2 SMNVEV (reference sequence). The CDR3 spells CASAHLAGTDTQYF. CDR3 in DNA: TGTGCCAGCGCCCACCTAGCGGGCACAGATACGCAGTATTTT.